A single sample gave rise to the 15 T cell receptor beta chains below, sequenced in a study of regulatory T cells in long-lasting Graves disease. The authors built TCR beta libraries using iRepertoire HTBI primers and Arm-PCR of CDR3 regions. MiXCR, run by TCRdb on the multiplex PCR reads, gives a single entry per CDR3 protein. The table shows roughly 450,000 distinct CDR3 sequences, with less than 25% occurring only once. Described time point: persistent/refractory GD, antithyroid drugs over 5 years with positive TRAb. The TCR library was made from RNA extracted from PBMCs. The sample was peripheral blood mononuclear cells (PBMCs), taken when the disease was refractory, from a patient treated with antithyroid drugs. These receptors originate from a female donor with Graves disease.

At least ten counts were recorded for this clonotype. The gene calls are TRBV3-1 and TRBJ1-1; no clear D. Germline V gene data show CDR1 as LGHDT and CDR2 as YNNKEL (reference sequence). This CDR3 spans 13 amino acids. The V gene lost 4 bases and the J gene lost 5 bases, with 11 bases spanning the gap. The CDR3 here is CASSPHSGTEAFF. CDR3 DNA sequence: TGTGCCAGCAGCCCACACTCGGGGACTGAAGCTTTCTTT.

This clonotype was recorded many times. The J gene is TRBJ2-2, the V gene TRBV12-3 or TRBV12-4, with TRBD1 as a possible D gene (6 bases). The CDR3 extends over 14 amino acids. With 9 bases removed from V and 2 bases from J, the gap between germline ends came to 13 bases. Here the CDR3 DNA reads TGTGCCAGTTACACCGGGACAAACACCGGGGAGCTGTTTTTT. Amino acid sequence: CASYTGTNTGELFF.

The V gene is TRBV6-2 or TRBV6-3, the J gene TRBJ2-7; D is undetermined. Trimming stripped 6 bases from V and 1 base from J, with 13 bases between. Germline loops: CDR1 MNHEY, CDR2 SVGEGT. CDR3 size: 14 residues. CDR3 sequence: CASSADLASYEQYF. For the CDR3, the DNA is TGTGCCAGCAGCGCCGACCTCGCATCCTACGAGCAGTACTTC.

This chain links TRBV12-5 with TRBJ2-1; 14 bases match TRBD2. This CDR3 comprises 15 residues. The J segment lost 8 bases and the V segment lost 2 bases, leaving 2 bases of the junction unmatched. Looked up from germline, CDR1 is LGHNT and CDR2 is FRNRAP. Here the CDR3 reads CASGLMGLAGDEQFF. The CDR3 DNA follows: TGTGCTAGTGGTTTGATGGGACTAGCGGGGGATGAGCAGTTCTTC. The full variable domain, with the rest looked up from reference TRBV12-5 and TRBJ2-1, is DARVTQTPRHKVTEMGQEVTMRCQPILGHNTVFWYRQTMMQGLELLAYFRNRAPLDDSGMPKDRFSAEMPDATLATLKIQPSEPRDSAVYFCASGLMGLAGDEQFFGPGTRLTVL.

This clonotype showed up just a few times. The genes are TRBV6-5 and TRBJ2-6, with unresolved D. V lost 3 bases and J lost 0, with 9 bases in between. The CDR3 loop spans 16 amino acids. Germline values: CDR1 MNHEY, CDR2 SVGAGI. The CDR3 DNA sequence: TGTGCCAGCAGTTATATTGAATTCTCTGGGGCCAACGTCCTGACTTTC. Amino acid sequence: CASSYIEFSGANVLTF.

This clonotype was detected once. The chain couples TRBV30 to TRBJ2-2; 9 bases match TRBD2. CDR1 is GTSNPN, CDR2 SVGIG, per germline (reference sequence). The length of the CDR3 is 16 residues. V shed 2 bases and J 5 bases; nucleotides not matched to a gene: 9. CDR3 DNA: TGTGCCTGGAGTCCAGTTAGCGGGAGAGGGACCGGGGAGCTGTTTTTT. Its translation is CAWSPVSGRGTGELFF.

This clonotype has a handful of counts. The chain couples TRBV14 to TRBJ2-1, with no clear D. Trimming removed 2 bases from V and 11 bases from J, with 7 bases in between. The CDR3 spans 11 residues. The germline V gene encodes CDR1 SGHDN and CDR2 FVKESK. The CDR3 coding sequence is TGTGCCAGCAGCCAACTCACACAGCAGTTCTTC. This gives the protein CASSQLTQQFF.

Ten or more counts support this clonotype. This chain uses TRBV6-1 with TRBJ2-7; 7 bases map to TRBD1. The length of the CDR3 is 16 residues. V lost 3 bases, J lost 0 bases, and 8 bases stayed unmatched. Germline V gives CDR1 MNHNS, CDR2 SASEGT. This chain's CDR3 is CASSDRDSSSSYEQYF. DNA of the CDR3: TGTGCCAGCAGTGATAGGGACAGCTCTAGCTCCTACGAGCAGTACTTC.

The rearrangement uses TRBV6-1 and TRBJ1-1; possibly TRBD1 for D (6 bases). The germline V gene encodes CDR1 MNHNS and CDR2 SASEGT. V dropped 10 bases and J dropped 4 bases, with 19 bases sitting between them. The CDR3 covers 14 residues. For the CDR3, the DNA is TGTGCCACCAGGGGATCAGGGTCGGGCACTGAAGCTTTCTTT. Its protein product is CATRGSGSGTEAFF.

This clonotype was counted many times. This rearrangement joins TRBV7-9 to TRBJ1-2; 7 positions agree with TRBD1. CDR1 is SEHNR, CDR2 FQNEAQ, per germline (reference sequence). The CDR3 runs to 15 residues. Trimming removed 5 bases from V and 6 bases from J; junction bases left unmatched: 12. In DNA, the CDR3 is TGTGCCAGCAGCGAGGGAGAGGGGGCGCAAGATGGCTACACCTTC. As protein: CASSEGEGAQDGYTF.

Only a few counts were recorded for this clonotype. The chain recombines TRBV13 with TRBJ2-2; D is perhaps TRBD1 (7 bases). The CDR3 totals 14 residues. V was cut by 6 bases and J by 7 bases, with 15 bases left in between. Germline loops: CDR1 PRHDT, CDR2 FYEKMQ (reference sequence). CDR3 residues: CASRSRGDGGELFF. Written as DNA, the CDR3 is TGTGCCAGCAGGTCCAGGGGGGACGGCGGGGAGCTGTTTTTT. Drawing the rest from reference TRBV13 and TRBJ2-2, the complete variable domain is AAGVIQSPRHLIKEKRETATLKCYPIPRHDTVYWYQQGPGQDPQFLISFYEKMQSDKGSIPDRFSAQQFSDYHSELNMSSLELGDSALYFCASRSRGDGGELFFGEGSRLTVL.

This clonotype was recorded at least ten times. The chain recombines TRBV3-1 with TRBJ1-4; a possible D gene is TRBD1 (6 bases). Germline CDR1 is LGHDT and CDR2 is YNNKEL (reference sequence). The CDR3 totals 15 residues. Trimming removed 1 base at V and 6 bases at J, with 12 bases between. The CDR3 DNA reads TGTGCCAGCAGCCAAGGCGGGGGGGCCTATGAAAAACTGTTTTTT. Translated: CASSQGGGAYEKLFF.

This clonotype was recorded many times. This chain joins TRBV7-8 and TRBJ2-5, with TRBD1 identical over 10 bases. The CDR3 covers 15 residues. Looked up from germline, CDR1 is SGHVS and CDR2 is FQNEAQ. The junction had 9 bases not matched to a gene; V was cut back by 6 bases and J by 5 bases. The CDR3 region is CASSPRQGAWETQYF. CDR3 sequence (DNA): TGTGCCAGCAGTCCTAGACAGGGGGCATGGGAGACCCAGTACTTC.

This chain connects TRBV19 to TRBJ2-2; no reliable D call. V was shortened by 8 bases and J by 1 base, with 11 bases between the two germline ends. The CDR3 spans 14 residues. Per germline, CDR1 LNHDA and CDR2 SQIVND (reference sequence). The CDR3 DNA sequence: TGTGCCAGTTATCCGACTCTGAACACCGGGGAGCTGTTTTTT. Amino acid sequence: CASYPTLNTGELFF. The full variable domain, in which reference TRBV19 and TRBJ2-2 provide the parts outside the CDR3, is DGGITQSPKYLFRKEGQNVTLSCEQNLNHDAMYWYRQDPGQGLRLIYYSQIVNDFQKGDIAEGYSVSREKKESFPLTVTSAQKNPTAFYLCASYPTLNTGELFFGEGSRLTVL.

This clonotype showed up many times. V is TRBV11-2 and J is TRBJ2-7, with a weak D call TRBD1 (6 bases). V shed 5 bases and J shed 2 bases, with 13 bases lying between them. CDR3 length equals 14 residues. Germline CDR1 reads SGHAT; CDR2 reads FQNNGV. CDR3 sequence (DNA): TGTGCCAGCAGCCCCCGGACAGTCACCTACGAGCAGTACTTC. Translating gives CASSPRTVTYEQYF.